One and the same sample provided the 15 T cell receptor beta chains below, sequenced in a study of shared clonotypes between healthy human individuals. Clones were read by immunoSEQ multiplex PCR, and TCRdb kept only the in-frame ones, dropping some. The data contain about 2.1 million clones, around 93% of them seen just once; the ten biggest clones take up roughly 1.7%. Terminally differentiated effector memory CD45RA+ cells were excluded from the naive CD8 cells, which were CD45RO-negative and positively selected for CCR7. The material sequenced was naive CD8+ T cells from PBMCs. The receptors come from a man in his late teens or twenties in good health. Some clones in this sample may be carry-over from other donors' samples.

The chain carries TRBV27 and TRBJ2-1; TRBD2 is a possible D gene (6 bases). V lost 5 bases and J 6 bases, leaving 20 bases between the germline ends. Per germline, CDR1 MNHEY and CDR2 SMNVEV (reference sequence). The CDR3 sequence is 16 residues long. The CDR3 loop is CASSLYSGRMGNEQFF. The CDR3 DNA follows: TGTGCCAGCAGTCTTTACTCCGGGAGAATGGGCAATGAGCAGTTCTTC.

A note on this clone: Other DNA sequences in this specimen translate into the identical CDR3. The genes are TRBV27 and TRBJ2-3; D remains unclear. Trimming pared 5 bases from V and 1 base from J, leaving 7 bases between. There are 13 residues in the CDR3. The germline CDR1 and CDR2 sequences are MNHEY and SMNVEV (reference sequence). CDR3 amino acids: CASSPGGTDTQYF. The CDR3 region has the DNA TGTGCCAGCAGTCCCGGAGGCACAGATACGCAGTATTTT.

Details on this clone: This CDR3 is also generated by other DNA sequences in the sample. The rearrangement uses TRBV7-3 and TRBJ2-3; D perhaps matches TRBD2 (5 bases). Deletions cut 5 bases from V and 0 bases from J, with 9 bases between. CDR3 size: 14 residues. Germline V gene sequence: CDR1 SGHTA, CDR2 FQGTGA. CDR3 DNA: TGTGCCAGCAGCGGCAGCGGCAGCACAGATACGCAGTATTTT. Its protein is CASSGSGSTDTQYF.

V usage is TRBV2 and J usage is TRBJ1-1; possible D gene TRBD1, 5 bases. V lost 0 bases and J 5 bases, leaving 10 bases between the germline ends. Germline V gene lookup returns CDR1 SNHLY and CDR2 FYNNEI. The CDR3 covers 14 residues. The CDR3 reads CASSEAGGETEAFF. The CDR3 DNA follows: TGTGCCAGCAGTGAAGCGGGGGGGGAGACTGAAGCTTTCTTT.

The chain couples TRBV5-1 to TRBJ2-5, with D uncertain. This CDR3 region has 13 residues. CDR1 and CDR2 from the germline V gene are SGHRS and YFSETQ. V gave up 1 base and J gave up 3 bases, with 7 bases separating them. The CDR3, as DNA: TGCGCCAGCAGCTTGCCCCCGGAAGAGACCCAGTACTTC. Its protein is CASSLPPEETQYF.

Points on this clone: The same CDR3 also results from other DNA sequences found in this sample. The CDR3 sequence: CASSLGSDTQYF. The CDR3 DNA sequence: TGTGCCAGCAGTTTAGGTTCAGATACGCAGTATTTT. The J gene is TRBJ2-3, the V gene TRBV27, with D unclear. The length of the CDR3 is 12 residues. Between the trimmed V and J ends, which lost 2 bases and 4 bases, there was a span of 4 bases. The germline CDR1 and CDR2 sequences are MNHEY and SMNVEV (reference sequence).

The chain links TRBV19 to TRBJ2-1; D may correspond to TRBD1 or TRBD2 (5 bases each). V was trimmed by 7 bases and J by 1 base, leaving 14 bases between them. The CDR3 covers 15 residues. Germline CDR1 LNHDA, CDR2 SQIVND (reference sequence). CDR3 DNA: TGTGCCAGTACCACCGCTGGGGGTTCCTACAATGAGCAGTTCTTC. Translation gives CASTTAGGSYNEQFF.

This chain connects TRBV7-8 to TRBJ1-1, with 8 positions matching TRBD1. CDR1 and CDR2 from the germline V gene are SGHVS and FQNEAQ. The V and J ends lost 5 bases and 4 bases, in that order; junction bases with no gene match: 6. This CDR3 spans 14 amino acids. The CDR3 region is CASSINRGGTEAFF. CDR3 coding DNA: TGTGCCAGCAGCATAAACAGGGGGGGCACTGAAGCTTTCTTT.

The chain recombines TRBV27 with TRBJ2-1; TRBD2 matches 11 bases. Germline CDR1 is MNHEY and CDR2 is SMNVEV (reference sequence). The CDR3 runs to 15 residues. V lost 5 bases and J lost 3; bases outside the gene matches: 3. CDR3 coding DNA: TGTGCCAGCAGTCGACTAGCGGGGATCTACAATGAGCAGTTCTTC. It translates to CASSRLAGIYNEQFF.

The chain recombines TRBV7-3 with TRBJ2-3, with a weak D call TRBD2 (6 bases). Germline lookup yields CDR1 SGHTA and CDR2 FQGTGA. Trimming left V 2 bases short and J 4 bases short, with 13 bases between. The CDR3 extends over 15 amino acids. CDR3 protein: CASSLYGGDSDTQYF. For the CDR3, the DNA is TGTGCCAGCAGCTTATACGGGGGAGACTCAGATACGCAGTATTTT. Combining the CDR3 with reference TRBV7-3 and TRBJ2-3 gives the whole variable domain GAGVSQTPSNKVTEKGKYVELRCDPISGHTALYWYRQSLGQGPEFLIYFQGTGAADDSGLPNDRFFAVRPEGSVSTLKIQRTERGDSAVYLCASSLYGGDSDTQYFGPGTRLTVL.

The V and J genes are TRBV28 and TRBJ2-3; TRBD1 matches at 9 bases. This CDR3 region has 14 residues. The junction had 9 bases not matched to a gene; V was cut back by 8 bases and J by 6 bases. Germline CDR1 MDHEN, CDR2 SYDVKM. CDR3 in DNA: TGTGCCAGCCTCACAGGGGGCCCTCGGGATACGCAGTATTTT. Its protein is CASLTGGPRDTQYF. Full variable domain (outside the CDR3, taken from reference TRBV28 and TRBJ2-3): DVKVTQSSRYLVKRTGEKVFLECVQDMDHENMFWYRQDPGLGLRLIYFSYDVKMKEKGDIPEGYSVSREKKERFSLILESASTNQTSMYLCASLTGGPRDTQYFGPGTRLTVL.

The rearrangement uses TRBV14 and TRBJ1-2; tentatively, D is TRBD1 (6 bases). CDR1 and CDR2 from the germline V gene are SGHDN and FVKESK. Trimming took off 4 bases at V and 4 bases at J, with 10 bases between the two ends. The CDR3 is 13 residues long. For the CDR3, the DNA is TGTGCCAGCAGCCCCGGACAGTTCTATGGCTACACCTTC. This translates into CASSPGQFYGYTF.

With regard to this clone: The identical CDR3 is also encoded by other nucleotide sequences in the sample. The V gene is TRBV29-1, the J gene TRBJ1-2; D remains ambiguous. With 4 bases removed from V and 5 bases from J, the gap between germline ends came to 8 bases. The V gene's germline CDR1 is SQVTM and CDR2 ANQGSEA. The CDR3 consists of 11 residues. The CDR3 DNA is TGCAGCGTTGTAGACCTGTATGGCTACACCTTC. It codes for CSVVDLYGYTF.

This clone was counted a single time. V and J are TRBV2 and TRBJ2-1, with TRBD2 matching 7 bases. The CDR3 covers 17 residues. From germline, CDR1 is SNHLY and CDR2 FYNNEI. The trim removed 2 bases at V and 2 bases at J, leaving 9 bases unmatched. The CDR3 sequence is CASSETYSGPAYNEQFF. CDR3 DNA sequence: TGTGCCAGCAGTGAAACTTATAGCGGGCCCGCCTACAATGAGCAGTTCTTC.

This chain's CDR3 is CASSLAPDSAQETQYF. CDR3 in DNA: TGTGCCAGCAGTTTAGCGCCCGATTCAGCCCAAGAGACCCAGTACTTC. The genes are TRBV28 and TRBJ2-5, with D unresolved. V was trimmed by 2 bases and J by 1 base, leaving 14 bases between them. CDR1 and CDR2 (germline): MDHEN, SYDVKM. The CDR3 is made up of 16 amino acids.